This record concerns one T cell receptor (beta chain) sequence. This clone was counted a single time. Its antigen is still unknown. No much larger clonotype is one base removed from it; base qualities were not supplied. These data are taken from a study of PD-L1 blockade in urothelial cancer (dated by TCRdb to 2017 to 2019). Regarding the study in general: Therapy was started in 2014 for all patients, and atezolizumab 1,200 mg was administered intravenously every 3 weeks. An ECOG performance status of 0 or 1 was recorded for the patients, and 0 to 3 prior chemotherapy regimens had been received by the patients. Around 29 patients had pretreatment blood TCR-seq, roughly 24 had at least one posttreatment blood collection, and roughly 24 had tumor TCR-seq. Blood samples were analyzed 3 weeks after the start of treatment (second dose) and 6 weeks after the start of treatment. Pretreatment tumor samples, along with matched peripheral blood serially collected before and after atezolizumab treatment, were subjected to TCR sequencing. Blood samples yielded a median of around 150,000 T cells and approximately 83,000 unique TCRs, with median clonality approximately 0.08. Whole exome sequencing and RNA sequencing of pretreatment tumors were performed alongside TCR sequencing in the same patients. About 90% of the roughly 29 patients were identified as males with urothelial cancer of bladder origin, and a prior smoking history was reported by 18 of 29 patients. Durable clinical benefit was achieved by nine patients and was not achieved by 20 patients. Durable clinical benefit meant progression-free survival longer than 6 months, and TCR features were also tested against progression-free and overall survival. Somatic, immune and clinical correlates of response to PD-L1 blockade with atezolizumab in urothelial cancer were the focus of an exploratory multi-omic analysis. Study-level results and caveats: Because of the small sample size (n of about 29) and the many exploratory analyses performed, the results are intended to be regarded as hypothesis-generating. A pretreatment peripheral blood TCR clonality below the median was linked to improved progression-free and overall survival. Among patients with durable benefit, tumor-associated TCR clones showed greater expansion in peripheral blood 3 weeks after treatment started (n ≈ 23, p = 0.022).

Each PCR received spiked-in synthetic TCR analog templates so that absolute template abundance could be estimated from read counts. TCRbeta CDR3 regions were amplified from genomic DNA with bias-controlled V and J gene primers using the immunoSEQ assay. Rearranged TCRbeta segments were sequenced at approximately 20X coverage. The study's own analysis went as follows. Sequencing errors were corrected by clustering, and CDR3s were annotated against IMGT so that V, D and J genes could be assigned. Only productive TCRbeta rearrangements were used in downstream analyses, excluding out-of-frame or stop-codon sequences. Clonality was computed as one minus Shannon entropy normalized by the log of the number of unique productive sequences. Fisher's exact test with Benjamini-Hochberg correction, using a cutoff of adjusted p below 0.01, was how clones that differed between time points or between blood and tumor were identified. The table was pulled from immuneACCESS by TCRdb, which kept in-frame rearrangements only. Such tables lose some clones; where checked, under half of the loss comes from unresolved V genes, and the rest has no known cause. D and trimming come from the DNA, and the V and J calls and clone size come from that table. A total of about 38,000 clones appear in this sample, about four fifths of them only once. Roughly a sixth of the sample rests with the top ten.

The CDR3 starts with the cysteine, ends with the phenylalanine, and has 16 residues. Only CDR3 DNA remains: 48 bases, in frame from the first base. V loses 4 bases at its end and J loses 0 bases; junction bases beyond the gene matches: 8. In the germline V gene, CDR1 corresponds to SGHRS and CDR2 to YFSETQ. A total of 29 patients with locally advanced or metastatic urothelial carcinoma, treated at Memorial Sloan Kettering on a trial protocol, made up the cohort. Peripheral blood mononuclear cells were collected pretreatment and during treatment, with between 1 and 8 total time points obtained per patient. The Qiagen DNeasy Blood extraction kit was used to purify genomic DNA from total PBMCs and tumor samples. PBMCs were collected pretreatment and during treatment, and were isolated and stored as previously described.

The chain is assembled from TRBV5-1 and TRBJ1-1; TRBD1 agrees with 8 junctional bases. This specimen was PBMCs, taken around atezolizumab (anti-PD-L1) treatment. The TCR originated in a man between 60 and 75 years old with urothelial cancer. The DNA sequence reads TGCGCCAGCAGCCCAGGACAGGGAGTGATGAACACTGAAGCTTTCTTT. Translated, it reads CASSPGQGVMNTEAFF.